One T cell receptor (beta chain) is described in this entry. Between the trimmed V and J ends, which lost 4 bases and 2 bases, there was a span of 29 bases. The CDR3 covers 20 residues. Germline CDR1 reads MNHEY; CDR2 reads SMNVEV (reference sequence). This sample was taken from a study of control samples from healthy donors and cancer patients. TCRdb's copy holds only in-frame clones and misses some; the assay was immunoSEQ multiplex PCR. The data contain about 110,000 clones, 90% of them singletons. This TCR was recovered from a human donor in good health. The donor label of this sample is uncertain. This sequence joins TRBV27 and TRBJ2-5; D may be TRBD1 or TRBD2 (5 bases each). Sequenced input: blood. The CDR3 DNA reads as TGTGCCAGCAGTTCTCCCTCCGGGACCACCTTTGTTTGCCAACAAGAGACCCAGTACTTC. This translates into CASSSPSGTTFVCQQETQYF.